What follows are 16 T cell receptor beta chains derived from one specimen sequenced in a study of cytomegalovirus exposure and HLA in healthy donors. A multiplex PCR was run with 60 Vbeta primers and 13 Jbeta primers. Only in-frame clones appear in the TCRdb table, and some are missing; sequencing was by immunoSEQ multiplex PCR. The repertoire has 200,000 to 250,000 clones, 70% to 85% of them found once; the top ten carry approximately 0.5%. Input material: PBMCs. These receptors were taken from a woman aged 40-49 years in good health and CMV-seronegative.

J is TRBJ1-2 and V is TRBV5-1, with D possibly TRBD1 on 5 matching bases. The CDR3 is 14 residues long. The germline V gene has CDR1 SGHRS and CDR2 YFSETQ. The V end lost 0 bases, the J end lost 4 bases, and 10 bases lay between the germline ends. The CDR3, as DNA: TGCGCCAGCAGCTTGGGGTCAGGGTCCTATGGCTACACCTTC. Translation gives CASSLGSGSYGYTF.

V and J are TRBV25-1 and TRBJ2-2; D is possibly TRBD1 (7 bases). V was shortened by 4 bases and J by 6 bases, with 12 bases between the two germline ends. Germline lookup yields CDR1 MGHDK and CDR2 SYGVNS. The CDR3 contains 14 residues. The DNA for the CDR3 is TGTGCCAGCAGTGCCGACAGGGACTCCGGGGAGCTGTTTTTT. Its translation: CASSADRDSGELFF.

The chain joins TRBV15 to TRBJ2-7, with TRBD1 as a possible D gene (6 bases). The germline gives CDR1 LNHNV, CDR2 YYDKDF (reference sequence). The CDR3 is made up of 14 amino acids. V was clipped by 5 bases and J by 0 bases, with 11 bases between them. Here the CDR3 reads CATSSRGPSYEQYF. Here the CDR3 DNA reads TGTGCCACCAGCTCCAGGGGTCCCTCCTACGAGCAGTACTTC.

The chain uses TRBV6-1 and TRBJ2-5; D gene uncertain. Trimming took 2 bases from V and 4 from J, leaving 5 bases between them. CDR1 is MNHNS and CDR2 is SASEGT in the germline V gene. CDR3 length equals 12 residues. CDR3 sequence reads: CASSEFRETQYF. The CDR3 DNA follows: TGTGCCAGCAGTGAATTTCGAGAGACCCAGTACTTC.

The CDR3 coding sequence is TGTGCCAGCAGCGCGGGGTCCGGACAGGGGTTGGCCTACGAGCAGTACTTC. This sequence encodes CASSAGSGQGLAYEQYF. This chain joins TRBV21-1 and TRBJ2-7; TRBD1 reflects the table's D call only, with no check against the DNA. TRBV21-1 is a pseudogene segment. This CDR3 is 17 amino acids long.

The J gene is TRBJ1-1, the V gene TRBV7-8; D remains unclear. Germline assignment: CDR1 SGHVS and CDR2 FQNEAQ. Trimming took off 2 bases at V and 7 bases at J, with 8 bases between the two ends. CDR3 length: 12 residues. CDR3 DNA: TGTGCCAGCAGCTTAATTCAGATTGAAGCTTTCTTT. Translation: CASSLIQIEAFF.

This clone was picked up a small number of times. The rearrangement links TRBV5-1 to TRBJ1-2; D might be TRBD1 (6 bases). V shed 6 bases and J shed 8 bases, with 17 bases lying between them. CDR1 is SGHRS and CDR2 is YFSETQ in the germline V gene. The CDR3 has 13 residues. The CDR3 here is CASKLSQGHGYTF. CDR3 nucleotide sequence: TGCGCCAGCAAATTGTCCCAGGGGCACGGCTACACCTTC. The variable domain in full, with the rest retrieved from reference TRBV5-1 and TRBJ1-2, is KAGVTQTPRYLIKTRGQQVTLSCSPISGHRSVSWYQQTPGQGLQFLFEYFSETQRNKGNFPGRFSGRQFSNSRSEMNVSTLELGDSALYLCASKLSQGHGYTFGSGTRLTVV.

The V and J genes are TRBV5-1 and TRBJ1-1; a weak D match, TRBD1 (5 bases). V was clipped by 2 bases and J by 5 bases, with 16 bases between them. This CDR3 has 15 residues. Germline V lookup: CDR1 SGHRS, CDR2 YFSETQ. As DNA, the CDR3 is TGCGCCAGCAGCTTTTACCAGGGAATTAAGACTGAAGCTTTCTTT. Its translation: CASSFYQGIKTEAFF.

The rearrangement links TRBV27 to TRBJ1-5; TRBD1 agrees at 8 bases. The germline V gene has CDR1 MNHEY and CDR2 SMNVEV (reference sequence). The CDR3 extends over 17 amino acids. Trimming took 5 bases from V and 5 from J; bases not matched to a gene: 14. CDR3: CASSPYPTGGTDQPQHF. The CDR3 DNA sequence: TGTGCCAGCAGTCCGTACCCTACAGGGGGAACGGATCAGCCCCAGCATTTT.

The genes are TRBV30 and TRBJ1-3; TRBD1 matches at 8 bases. With 1 base clipped from V and 5 bases from J, the junction kept 7 bases outside the gene matches. Germline V gene sequence: CDR1 GTSNPN, CDR2 SVGIG (reference sequence). The CDR3 sequence is 15 residues long. The CDR3 sequence is CAWSAGQGGRNTIYF. CDR3 DNA sequence: TGTGCCTGGAGTGCCGGACAGGGAGGAAGAAACACCATATATTTT.

The chain combines TRBV2 with TRBJ2-3; 12 bases line up with TRBD2. Germline V lookup: CDR1 SNHLY, CDR2 FYNNEI. V shed 7 bases and J 3 bases; nucleotides not matched to a gene: 5. CDR3 length: 15 residues. The DNA of the CDR3 is TGTGCCAGCAACCTAGCGGGGGGGCCGACAGATACGCAGTATTTT. It translates to CASNLAGGPTDTQYF.

This chain links TRBV28 with TRBJ1-4, with D unclear. The CDR3 totals 15 residues. The V gene lost 6 bases and the J gene lost 8 bases, with 19 bases spanning the gap. Germline CDR1 is MDHEN and CDR2 is SYDVKM. CDR3 protein: CASSPGGRSEEKLFF. In DNA form, the CDR3 reads TGTGCCAGCAGCCCCGGCGGGCGCTCGGAGGAAAAACTGTTTTTT.

This chain uses TRBV5-6 with TRBJ1-1; 8 nucleotides match TRBD1. This CDR3 contains 16 residues. The germline V gene encodes CDR1 SGHDT and CDR2 YYEEEE. J was trimmed by 10 bases and V by 4 bases; bases with no gene match: 18. DNA of the CDR3: TGTGCCAGCAGCCTACCCCCGGGACAGGCTTTGAGGGGAGCTTTCTTT. It is translated as CASSLPPGQALRGAFF.

The chain combines TRBV11-2 with TRBJ2-5; tentatively, D is TRBD2 (6 bases). Germline assignment: CDR1 SGHAT and CDR2 FQNNGV. This CDR3 is built from 15 residues. Trimming removed 5 bases at V and 1 base at J, with 14 bases between. This CDR3 is CASSLWGEIQETQYF. CDR3 in DNA: TGTGCCAGCAGCCTATGGGGGGAGATCCAAGAGACCCAGTACTTC.

The chain carries TRBV25-1 and TRBJ1-4; 9 nucleotides match TRBD1. Germline loops: CDR1 MGHDK, CDR2 SYGVNS. V was pared by 1 base and J by 10 bases, with 7 bases of the junction left unmatched. CDR3 size: 15 residues. CDR3 region: CASSELGWTGVKLFF. The CDR3 DNA sequence: TGTGCCAGCAGTGAATTGGGTTGGACAGGGGTAAAACTGTTTTTT.

The chain joins TRBV6-1 to TRBJ2-5, with 8 bases aligning to TRBD2. J was trimmed by 9 bases and V by 1 base; bases with no gene match: 13. Per the germline V gene, CDR1 is MNHNS and CDR2 is SASEGT. This CDR3 spans 16 amino acids. CDR3 coding DNA: TGTGCCAGCAGTGAAGGAAGTAGCGGGGCCTTTCGGTCCCAGTACTTC. Translating gives CASSEGSSGAFRSQYF.